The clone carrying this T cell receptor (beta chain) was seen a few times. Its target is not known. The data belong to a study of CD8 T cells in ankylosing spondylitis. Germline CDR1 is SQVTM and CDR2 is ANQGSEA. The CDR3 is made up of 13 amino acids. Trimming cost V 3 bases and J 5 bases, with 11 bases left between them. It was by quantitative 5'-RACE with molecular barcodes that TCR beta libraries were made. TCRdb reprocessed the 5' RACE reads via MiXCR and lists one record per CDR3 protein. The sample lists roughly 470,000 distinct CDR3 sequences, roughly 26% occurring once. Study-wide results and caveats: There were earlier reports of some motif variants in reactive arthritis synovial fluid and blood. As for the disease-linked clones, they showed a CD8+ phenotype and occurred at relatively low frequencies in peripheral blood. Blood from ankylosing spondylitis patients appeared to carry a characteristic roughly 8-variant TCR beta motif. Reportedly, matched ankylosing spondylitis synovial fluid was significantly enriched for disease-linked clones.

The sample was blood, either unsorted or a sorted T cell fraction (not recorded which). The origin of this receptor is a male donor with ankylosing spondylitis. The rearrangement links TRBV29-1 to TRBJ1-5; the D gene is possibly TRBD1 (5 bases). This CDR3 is CSVEAGHDQPQHF. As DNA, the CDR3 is TGCAGCGTTGAGGCAGGGCACGATCAGCCCCAGCATTTT.